This T cell receptor beta chain was sequenced in a study of CD8 T cells in Susac syndrome. RNA totalling about 0.5 to 1 ug underwent reverse transcription with random hexamers. Coverage of TCR beta CDR3 amplification by immunoSEQ multiplex PCR extended to 54 Vbeta and 13 Jbeta. One entry per CDR3 protein, called by TCRdb with MiXCR from the immunoSEQ multiplex PCR reads. This sample yields fewer than 250,000 distinct CDR3 sequences, of which over 85% are seen a single time; 0.1% belongs to the top ten. The V end was cut by 3 bases, the J end by 4 bases, with 15 bases between. This CDR3 spans 15 amino acids. Germline CDR1 and CDR2: SGHRS and YFSETQ. The authors sequenced TCR beta from blood CD8+ and CD4+ T cells. Healthy donors constituted the control group, matched for age and sex. The TEMRA cells underwent FACS enrichment, while the CD8+ and CD4+ T cells underwent negative isolation.

The chain carries TRBV5-1 and TRBJ2-3, with D possibly being TRBD1 or TRBD2 (6 bases each). Sample: CD4+ T cells from PBMCs. This TCR was recovered from a human donor in good health. The CDR3 DNA follows: TGCGCCAGCAGCTCGTTAGGGGGGCGTTCAGATACGCAGTATTTT. As protein: CASSSLGGRSDTQYF. Supplemented by reference TRBV5-1 and TRBJ2-3, the full variable domain reads KAGVTQTPRYLIKTRGQQVTLSCSPISGHRSVSWYQQTPGQGLQFLFEYFSETQRNKGNFPGRFSGRQFSNSRSEMNVSTLELGDSALYLCASSSLGGRSDTQYFGPGTRLTVL.